This TCR beta chain stems from a study of shared clonotypes between healthy human individuals. A remark on this clone: Its cognate antigen is unknown.

Genomic DNA of every subset was divided equally among multiple immunoSEQ plates. Sequencing used immunoSEQ multiplex PCR; TCRdb keeps in-frame clones, though not all of them. The sample has about 2.3 million clones, around 92% seen once. Losses at the gene ends were 4 bases for V and 4 bases for J; bases not matched to a gene: 6. Germline CDR1 SGDLS, CDR2 YYNGEE. The CDR3 is made up of 15 amino acids. Study-level results: It was expected that sequencing depth would affect clonotype sharing among donors. In contrast to clonotypes shared by all four donors, non-shared clonotypes had lower generation probabilities. Naive CD4 clonotypes were shared across a handful of donors at about 5%.

The clonotype was recovered from a man younger than 35 in good health. Some clones in this sample may be carry-over from other donors' samples. The sequenced material came from naive CD4+ T cells from PBMCs. Subset described: CD45RA+ positively selected. The chain has TRBV9 and TRBJ2-7; 12 bases map to TRBD2. Written as DNA, the CDR3 is TGTGCCAGCAGCAACCCGACTAGCGGGAGATACGAGCAGTACTTC. Its translation: CASSNPTSGRYEQYF.